This is a list of T cell receptor beta chains from one sample in a study of blood T cell repertoires in COVID-19. Only in-frame clones appear in the TCRdb table, and some are missing; sequencing was by immunoSEQ multiplex PCR. The profile shows over 250,000 clones, approximately 86% of them singletons. Sequenced material: PBMCs or T cells enriched from blood (not recorded which). These receptors all come from a woman younger than 30 who had recovered from COVID-19. CDR3s include the opening cysteine and the closing phenylalanine or tryptophan. The D gene is left open where the match is weak. A row's size may be missing; if present it is once, few, many or a size class.

clone_size | j_call | v_call | d_call | cdr3_nt | cdr3_aa
- | TRBJ1-5 | TRBV30 | TRBD1 | TGTGCCTGGAGTATGGACAGGCATAGCAATCAGCCCCAGCATTTT | CAWSMDRHSNQPQHF
few | TRBJ2-1 | TRBV5-6 | TRBD1 | TGTGCCAGCAGCTCTGACAGGGGGACCTACAATGAGCAGTTCTTC | CASSSDRGTYNEQFF
- | TRBJ2-7 | TRBV11-3 | - | TGTGCCAGCAGCTTAGGTGCAGGGGCGTACTACGAGCAGTACTTC | CASSLGAGAYYEQYF
- | TRBJ2-1 | TRBV6-5 | - | TGTGCCAGCAGGAGACTTGGGGGCCTCGATGAGCAGTTCTTC | CASRRLGGLDEQFF
- | TRBJ1-3 | TRBV11-3 | TRBD1 | TGTGCCAGCAGCTTAGTGGTCTCGACAGGGTTCACTGGAAACACCATATATTTT | CASSLVVSTGFTGNTIYF
- | TRBJ2-5 | TRBV30 | TRBD2 | TGTGCCTGGAGTAATTTAGCGGGGAGGGCCGGAAAGAAAGAGACCCAGTACTTC | CAWSNLAGRAGKKETQYF
- | TRBJ1-5 | TRBV15 | - | TGTGCCACCAGCAGAGCGAACCCAGGGGGCAATCAGCCCCAGCATTTT | CATSRANPGGNQPQHF
few | TRBJ1-2 | TRBV30 | - | TGTGCCTGGAGCCGGTTTCTAGGGGCTGCCGGTGGTGGCTACACCTTC | CAWSRFLGAAGGGYTF
- | TRBJ2-5 | TRBV29-1 | - | TGCAGCGTGGGGGGACTTTCCCCAGAGACCCAGTACTTC | CSVGGLSPETQYF
- | TRBJ1-4 | TRBV2 | - | TGTGCCAGCAGCAAGGACAAACAGAATGAAAAACTGTTTTTT | CASSKDKQNEKLFF
- | TRBJ1-1 | TRBV7-9 | - | TGTGCCAGCAGCTTATGGGGGAGGTGGGCTTTCTTT | CASSLWGRWAFF
- | TRBJ2-5 | TRBV4-1 | TRBD2 | TGCGCCAGCAGCCAGATGAGCGGGGGGTGGGAGACCCAGTACTTC | CASSQMSGGWETQYF
once | TRBJ2-3 | TRBV7-2 | - | TGTGCCAGCAGCTTAGGCGGGGATCCTAGGGCAGATACGCAGTATTTT | CASSLGGDPRADTQYF
- | TRBJ1-3 | TRBV4-1 | TRBD1 | TGCGCCAGCAGCCACAATACAGGGGTTGGAAACACCATATATTTT | CASSHNTGVGNTIYF
- | TRBJ2-1 | TRBV5-4 | TRBD2 | TGTGCCAGCAGCTCGTGGCCGGGGACTAGCGGCACCTCCTACAATGAGCAGTTCTTC | CASSSWPGTSGTSYNEQFF
- | TRBJ2-7 | TRBV27 | - | TGTGCCAGCAGTTTATCGTTCGGGTACGAGCAGTACTTC | CASSLSFGYEQYF
- | TRBJ1-2 | TRBV27 | - | TGTGCCAGCAGTTACACAGGGTTCTATGGCTACACCTTC | CASSYTGFYGYTF
- | TRBJ1-2 | TRBV7-3 | - | TGTGCCAGCAGCCCACAGGGTGGGTATGGCTACACCTTC | CASSPQGGYGYTF
- | TRBJ2-2 | TRBV30 | - | TGTGCCTGGAGTGTCCCAGGGACCGGGGAGCTGTTTTTT | CAWSVPGTGELFF
- | TRBJ2-7 | TRBV5-4 | TRBD1 | TGTGCCAGCAGCGGACAGGCCGATGCCTACGAGCAGTACTTC | CASSGQADAYEQYF
- | TRBJ2-5 | TRBV7-9 | - | TGTGCCAGCAGCCTTTCGACAAAACAAGAGACCCAGTACTTC | CASSLSTKQETQYF
few | TRBJ1-1 | TRBV7-9 | - | TGTGCCAGCAGGAAGGACAGTGTGAACACTGAAGCTTTCTTT | CASRKDSVNTEAFF
- | TRBJ1-5 | TRBV28 | - | TGTGCCAGCAGTTCAGACAGGCATAGCAATCAGCCCCAGCATTTT | CASSSDRHSNQPQHF
- | TRBJ1-1 | TRBV11-2 | - | TGTGCCAGCAGCTCCGTAACAGGGTGGGAGAACACTGAAGCTTTCTTT | CASSSVTGWENTEAFF
- | TRBJ1-2 | TRBV7-9 | - | TGTGCCAGCAGCTTAGCGGGCTTTTCCCTGGATGGCTACACCTTC | CASSLAGFSLDGYTF
- | TRBJ1-4 | TRBV7-9 | TRBD1 | TGTGCCAGCAGCTCAATGACAGGGGGTGGTGAAAAACTGTTTTTT | CASSSMTGGGEKLFF
- | TRBJ1-1 | TRBV9 | - | TGTGCCAGCGGGACTGGGGCTAATGAAGCTTTCTTT | CASGTGANEAFF
- | TRBJ1-6 | TRBV30 | - | TGTGCCTGGAGTGGGGGGGGGAGGTCACCCCTCCACTTT | CAWSGGGRSPLHF
- | TRBJ2-7 | TRBV7-2 | - | TGTGCCAGCAGCTTGAACAGGAAAGACTACGAGCAGTACTTC | CASSLNRKDYEQYF
- | TRBJ1-2 | TRBV19 | - | TGTGCCAGCTCGGGGGGAGATCTGCGAGGCTACACCTTC | CASSGGDLRGYTF
- | TRBJ1-2 | TRBV6-2/TRBV6-3 | - | TGTGCCAGCAGTTCCCAAGTAGAGGGCGATGGCTACACCTTC | CASSSQVEGDGYTF
few | TRBJ1-1 | TRBV18 | - | TGTGCCAGCTCACCGGGGCAGTCGGCGTGGGCTTTCTTT | CASSPGQSAWAFF
- | TRBJ1-2 | TRBV19 | - | TGTGCCAGTACCCCCCGCGTAGGGGGACGGGGCTACACCTTC | CASTPRVGGRGYTF
- | TRBJ1-1 | TRBV5-1 | TRBD1 | TGCGCCAGCAGCCAGGACAGGGGGACCCTGGAGACTGAAGCTTTCTTT | CASSQDRGTLETEAFF
- | TRBJ2-5 | TRBV7-8 | - | TGTGCCAGCAGCCGGGGGATACAGGGTCGAGAGACCCAGTACTTC | CASSRGIQGRETQYF
- | TRBJ1-5 | TRBV7-8 | - | TGTGCCAGCAGTCTCGCAGGCTATAGCAATCAGCCCCAGCATTTT | CASSLAGYSNQPQHF
- | TRBJ1-5 | TRBV3-1/TRBV3-2 | - | TGTGCCAGCAGCCAGACGTCTCTTACGGGATCTCAGCCCCAGCATTTT | CASSQTSLTGSQPQHF
once | TRBJ1-2 | TRBV4-3 | TRBD1 | TGCGCCAGCAGCCAAGTTACCCGGGACAGGGGTTATGGCTACACCTTC | CASSQVTRDRGYGYTF
- | TRBJ1-4 | TRBV3-1/TRBV3-2 | - | TGTGCCAGCAGCCCTCCAGGGGCCAATAATGAAAAACTGTTTTTT | CASSPPGANNEKLFF
- | TRBJ1-1 | TRBV27 | TRBD1 | TGTGCCAGCACTAAACAGGGGGCAAACACTGAAGCTTTCTTT | CASTKQGANTEAFF
- | TRBJ2-5 | TRBV19 | - | TGTGCCACCTCCACTGGGCACACTGAGTACCAAGAGACCCAGTACTTC | CATSTGHTEYQETQYF
few | TRBJ2-2 | TRBV13 | - | TGTGCCAGCACCTTAGGGCGGGGGAACACCGGGGAGCTGTTTTTT | CASTLGRGNTGELFF
- | TRBJ1-2 | TRBV9 | - | TGTGCCAGCAGCGTAAACGGGGGAGGACTCTATGGCTACACCTTC | CASSVNGGGLYGYTF
- | TRBJ2-3 | TRBV5-1 | TRBD2 | TGCGCCAGCAGCTTTCGCGGGGGGGCCTTGGATACGCAGTATTTT | CASSFRGGALDTQYF
- | TRBJ1-3 | TRBV18 | TRBD1 | TGTGCCAGCTCACCAACGCAGGGGGCTGGAAACACCATATATTTT | CASSPTQGAGNTIYF
- | TRBJ1-5 | TRBV28 | TRBD1 | TGTGCCAGCAGTCCTATAGTCAGGGGGCTTCAGCCCCAGCATTTT | CASSPIVRGLQPQHF